The 21 T cell receptor beta chains presented below share a single source sample, sequenced in a study of T cell clusters in autoimmune cytopenias. Each sample's input was roughly 230 ng genomic DNA, 38,000 or so genome equivalents. TRB rearrangements were amplified by touch-down multiplex PCR with mixed TRB-A/B primers. One entry per CDR3 protein, without DNA, is what TCRdb gives after re-calling the multiplex PCR reads. The data include about 12,000 distinct CDR3 sequences; the top ten clones carry about 3.1%. The data also belong to a second study, concerning T cell repertoires in aging, cancer and after chemotherapy.

Sequenced sample: peripheral blood. These TCRs come from a human donor in good health.

The chain links TRBV13 to TRBJ2-5; the D gene TCRdb calls, TRBD1, cannot be checked with no DNA. The CDR3 spans 11 residues. Per germline, CDR1 PRHDT and CDR2 FYEKMQ (reference sequence). The CDR3 loop reads CASSPGETQYF.

V gene TRBV18 combines with J gene TRBJ1-1. The V gene's germline CDR1 is KGHSH and CDR2 LQKENI. CDR3 length: 14 residues. CDR3 amino acids: CASSPNRRNTEAFF.

This clonotype is deemed medium-sized by its frequency. CDR3 region: CASSEALQGSYGYTF. This rearrangement joins TRBV6-1 to TRBJ1-2. Germline V CDR1 and CDR2: MNHNS, SASEGT. The length of the CDR3 is 15 residues.

This chain uses TRBV7-2 with TRBJ2-5; TCRdb outputs TRBD2, but without DNA this stays unchecked. CDR1 is SGHTA, CDR2 FQGNSA, per germline. This CDR3 contains 13 residues. The CDR3 sequence: CASSYLAGGSQYF.

The chain has TRBV10-2 and TRBJ2-3; the D call of TRBD2 rests on TCRdb alone, since no DNA is present to check it. The CDR3 extends over 17 amino acids. Germline CDR1 WSHSY, CDR2 SAAADI. Here the CDR3 reads CASSDVDGGGVSDTQYF.

This clonotype is identified as medium-sized from frequency. This chain joins TRBV7-2 and TRBJ2-3; the TCRdb call, TRBD1, lacks DNA for checking. CDR1 SGHTA and CDR2 FQGNSA come from the germline V gene. The CDR3 has 15 residues. This CDR3 reads CASSGGGVGADTQYF.

V is TRBV20-1 and J is TRBJ1-2. This CDR3 comprises 15 residues. Looked up from germline, CDR1 is DFQATT and CDR2 is SNEGSKA (reference sequence). The CDR3 reads CSARMGGGSNYGYTF.

The chain recombines TRBV2 with TRBJ2-7; without DNA, the TCRdb call of TRBD2 cannot be checked. CDR3 length: 15 residues. Germline CDR1 is SNHLY and CDR2 is FYNNEI. The CDR3 sequence: CALTGLAGDSYEQYF.

This clonotype is classed as medium-sized (0.01 to 0.1%) by frequency. The chain links TRBV20-1 to TRBJ1-2; TCRdb proposes TRBD1, but this gene call is untestable without DNA. Per germline, CDR1 DFQATT and CDR2 SNEGSKA (reference sequence). This CDR3 spans 13 amino acids. The CDR3 is CSASTQGAAGYTF.

By frequency, this clonotype registers medium-sized (0.01 to 0.1%). The V and J genes are TRBV27 and TRBJ2-1; no DNA is available, so the TRBD2 call from TCRdb remains unchecked. CDR3 size: 13 residues. Germline V CDR1 and CDR2: MNHEY, SMNVEV (reference sequence). CDR3 loop: CASSLAGRNEQFF.

This chain uses TRBV7-3 with TRBJ2-5. The CDR3 has 11 amino acids. The germline V gene encodes CDR1 SGHTA and CDR2 FQGTGA. The CDR3 sequence: CASSLMGTQYF.

Considering frequency, this clonotype is medium-sized. The chain has TRBV10-3 and TRBJ2-2; the TCRdb call, TRBD1, lacks DNA for checking. The CDR3 has 16 residues. Germline-derived CDR1 and CDR2 are ENHRY and SYGVKD. CDR3 loop: CAISGGTTEVTGELFF.

The chain employs TRBV28 and TRBJ1-2; TCRdb calls TRBD1, which cannot be checked without DNA. The CDR3 is made up of 14 amino acids. Germline V lookup: CDR1 MDHEN, CDR2 SYDVKM. CDR3 residues: CASSWDSMDYGYTF.

The chain couples TRBV7-2 to TRBJ2-7. CDR1 is SGHTA and CDR2 is FQGNSA in the germline V gene. The CDR3 has 14 residues. CDR3 sequence reads: CASSLAASPYEQYF.

The chain carries TRBV9 and TRBJ1-3; no DNA is available, so the TRBD1 call from TCRdb remains unchecked. The CDR3 length is 16 residues. Germline V gene sequence: CDR1 SGDLS, CDR2 YYNGEE. CDR3 residues: CASSVTPQDSGNTIYF.

The rearrangement uses TRBV15 and TRBJ1-5. The CDR3 has 15 residues. Germline loops: CDR1 LNHNV, CDR2 YYDKDF (reference sequence). CDR3 protein: CATTLGRRPNQPQHF.

According to its frequency, this clonotype is medium-sized. The chain recombines TRBV19 with TRBJ2-5; TCRdb proposes TRBD1, but this gene call is untestable without DNA. The CDR3 runs 12 residues. Germline V lookup: CDR1 LNHDA, CDR2 SQIVND (reference sequence). The CDR3 sequence: CASSMSRGTQYF.

The CDR3 protein is CASSLGRGNTEAFF. The chain uses TRBV5-1 and TRBJ1-1. The length of the CDR3 is 14 residues. Germline loops: CDR1 SGHRS, CDR2 YFSETQ.

The rearrangement links TRBV5-1 to TRBJ1-1. Germline values: CDR1 SGHRS, CDR2 YFSETQ. CDR3 length: 13 residues. The chain's CDR3 is CASAGLMNTEAFF.

The rearrangement joins TRBV24-1 to TRBJ2-3; TCRdb's D call, TRBD2, is unchecked because there is no DNA. The CDR3 extends over 16 amino acids. The V gene's germline CDR1 is KGHDR and CDR2 SFDVKD. The CDR3 is CATEARRGGFTDTQYF.

This chain uses TRBV28 with TRBJ1-1; the TRBD1 assignment by TCRdb is unverifiable without DNA. Per the germline V gene, CDR1 is MDHEN and CDR2 is SYDVKM. The CDR3 consists of 15 residues. The chain's CDR3 is CASSLREALGTEAFF.